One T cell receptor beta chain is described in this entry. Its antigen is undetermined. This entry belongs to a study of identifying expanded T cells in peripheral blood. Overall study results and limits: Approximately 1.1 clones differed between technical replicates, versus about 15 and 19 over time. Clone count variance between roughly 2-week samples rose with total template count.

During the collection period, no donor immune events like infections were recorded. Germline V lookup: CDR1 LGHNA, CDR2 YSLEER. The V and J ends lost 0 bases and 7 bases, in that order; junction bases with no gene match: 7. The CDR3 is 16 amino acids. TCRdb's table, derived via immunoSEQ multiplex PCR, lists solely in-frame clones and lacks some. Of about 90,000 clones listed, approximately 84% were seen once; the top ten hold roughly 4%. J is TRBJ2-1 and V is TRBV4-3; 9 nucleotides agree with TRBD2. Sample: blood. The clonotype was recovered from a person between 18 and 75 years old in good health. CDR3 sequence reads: CASSQDRAGGGNEQFF. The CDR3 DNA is TGCGCCAGCAGCCAAGACAGAGCGGGGGGAGGAAATGAGCAGTTCTTC.